The 26 T cell receptor beta chains presented below share a single source sample, sequenced in a study of early T cells in non-severe SARS-CoV-2 infection. Via MiXCR, TCRdb re-called the 5' RACE reads, giving one row per CDR3 protein. The sample lists 60,000 to 75,000 distinct CDR3 sequences, about 12% occurring once. Sequencing was carried out using whole blood. The receptors stem from an adult who was a healthcare worker with PCR-confirmed SARS-CoV-2 infection or an uninfected control (not recorded which).

This clonotype was detected ten times or more. This chain uses TRBV12-3 or TRBV12-4 with TRBJ2-6; D ambiguous. Between the trimmed V and J ends, which lost 3 bases and 0 bases, there was a span of 12 bases. The CDR3 contains 17 residues. CDR3 sequence: CASSLNSFVSGANVLTF. The CDR3 DNA reads as TGTGCCAGCAGTTTGAACAGTTTTGTCTCTGGGGCCAACGTCCTGACTTTC.

The chain has TRBV15 and TRBJ1-2; D is ambiguous. Germline assignment: CDR1 LNHNV and CDR2 YYDKDF (reference sequence). This CDR3 has 13 residues. Trimming pared 0 bases from V and 2 bases from J, leaving 4 bases between. CDR3 bases: TGTGCCACCAGCAGAGACAGAAACTATGGCTACACCTTC. This gives the protein CATSRDRNYGYTF.

This clonotype has just a few counts. The rearrangement links TRBV10-3 to TRBJ2-3; tentative D call: TRBD2 (5 bases). Germline loops: CDR1 ENHRY, CDR2 SYGVKD. The CDR3 totals 14 residues. Trimming shortened V by 7 bases and J by 2 bases, and 13 bases separated the two germline ends. CDR3 coding DNA: TGTGCCATCACAGAGCGGACCATCACAGATACGCAGTATTTT. Amino acid sequence: CAITERTITDTQYF.

CDR3 bases: TGTGCCAGCGCCGGGCGGGAGAATGAGCAGTTCTTC. Its translation is CASAGRENEQFF. The chain recombines TRBV6-2 or TRBV6-3 with TRBJ2-1, with 7 bases matching TRBD2. V gave up 8 bases and J gave up 7 bases; unmatched junction bases: 5. This CDR3 has 12 residues. CDR1 is MNHEY, CDR2 SVGEGT, per germline.

This clonotype was seen at least ten times. The chain carries TRBV12-3 or TRBV12-4 and TRBJ2-1; TRBD2 matches at 11 bases. The J segment lost 7 bases and the V segment lost 7 bases, leaving 6 bases of the junction unmatched. The CDR3 extends over 14 amino acids. The CDR3 region has the DNA TGTGCCAGCACCCCGGGACTAGCGGCTAATGAGCAGTTCTTC. It encodes CASTPGLAANEQFF.

This clonotype was seen ten or more times. The chain recombines TRBV20-1 with TRBJ1-5, with a weak D call TRBD1 (6 bases). V shed 1 base and J shed 6 bases, with 16 bases lying between them. The CDR3 extends over 15 amino acids. Germline values: CDR1 DFQATT, CDR2 SNEGSKA (reference sequence). The CDR3 is CSARVTGMQRQPQHF. The CDR3 DNA reads TGCAGTGCTAGAGTCACAGGGATGCAGCGTCAGCCCCAGCATTTT.

This clonotype occurred a few times. J is TRBJ1-5 and V is TRBV19, with D unclear. Germline V lookup: CDR1 LNHDA, CDR2 SQIVND (reference sequence). The CDR3 totals 13 residues. The V gene lost 2 bases and the J gene lost 4 bases, with 6 bases spanning the gap. The CDR3 DNA reads as TGTGCCAGTAGTATATCACAGAATCAGCCCCAGCATTTT. Its protein is CASSISQNQPQHF. Using reference TRBV19 and TRBJ1-5 for the parts outside the CDR3, the full variable domain is DGGITQSPKYLFRKEGQNVTLSCEQNLNHDAMYWYRQDPGQGLRLIYYSQIVNDFQKGDIAEGYSVSREKKESFPLTVTSAQKNPTAFYLCASSISQNQPQHFGDGTRLSIL.

The sample holds many counts of this clonotype. The J gene is TRBJ2-7, the V gene TRBV20-1; D unclear. Germline V CDR1 and CDR2: DFQATT, SNEGSKA (reference sequence). The CDR3 loop spans 11 amino acids. The germline V and J ends were trimmed by 3 bases and 2 bases, with 5 bases remaining between them. The CDR3 sequence: CSARSTYEQYF. In nucleotides, the CDR3 is TGCAGTGCTAGGTCCACCTACGAGCAGTACTTC.

This clonotype appeared many times. The V gene is TRBV2, the J gene TRBJ2-6; D remains ambiguous. Germline loops: CDR1 SNHLY, CDR2 FYNNEI. The CDR3 runs 14 residues. V was clipped by 8 bases and J by 0 bases, with 8 bases between them. The CDR3 region is CASSTPSGANVLTF. DNA of the CDR3: TGTGCCAGCTCCACTCCCTCTGGGGCCAACGTCCTGACTTTC.

A few counts support this clonotype. V gene TRBV29-1 combines with J gene TRBJ1-1; D is uncertain. The germline V gene encodes CDR1 SQVTM and CDR2 ANQGSEA. This CDR3 has 13 residues. Trimming stripped 7 bases from V and 0 bases from J, with 12 bases between. CDR3 DNA sequence: TGCAGCGGGACTGGTAGGATGAACACTGAAGCTTTCTTT. This encodes CSGTGRMNTEAFF.

In this sample, this clonotype turned up a few times. The V gene is TRBV4-3, the J gene TRBJ1-3; D uncertain. The CDR3 sequence is 17 residues long. The ends were cut back, 0 bases at V and 4 bases at J, with 16 bases in the middle. Germline CDR1 and CDR2: LGHNA and YSLEER. The CDR3 protein is CASSQEGVRADGNTIYF. CDR3 in DNA: TGCGCCAGCAGCCAAGAGGGTGTCCGGGCCGACGGAAACACCATATATTTT.

In its sample, this clonotype was seen many times. V is TRBV7-9 and J is TRBJ2-3; D is undetermined. Germline V gene sequence: CDR1 SEHNR, CDR2 FQNEAQ (reference sequence). This CDR3 has 11 amino acids. Trimming took off 7 bases at V and 2 bases at J, with 4 bases between the two ends. For the CDR3, the DNA is TGTGCCAGCACCCACACAGATACGCAGTATTTT. Translation: CASTHTDTQYF.

There are many counts of this clonotype. This sequence joins TRBV2 and TRBJ1-5; 7 positions agree with TRBD1. V dropped 4 bases and J dropped 4; count of bases not matched to a gene: 4. Germline V gene sequence: CDR1 SNHLY, CDR2 FYNNEI. The CDR3 runs 14 residues. The CDR3 DNA is TGTGCCAGCAGTGGTACAGGGGTGAATCAGCCCCAGCATTTT. Residues: CASSGTGVNQPQHF.

The V call is TRBV12-3 or TRBV12-4, the J call TRBJ2-5, with unresolved D. The CDR3 consists of 13 residues. Trimming removed 2 bases at V and 5 bases at J, with 9 bases between. As DNA, the CDR3 is TGTGCCAGCAGTTTACAGGTCGGGGAGACCCAGTACTTC. Amino acid sequence: CASSLQVGETQYF.

This clonotype has ten or more counts. V and J are TRBV11-2 and TRBJ2-7, with a tentative D call TRBD2 (6 bases). Trimming took off 5 bases at V and 6 bases at J, with 11 bases between the two ends. The CDR3 has 12 amino acids. Looked up from germline, CDR1 is SGHAT and CDR2 is FQNNGV. CDR3 in amino acids: CASSPQGGEQYF. The CDR3 DNA follows: TGTGCCAGCAGCCCGCAGGGAGGCGAGCAGTACTTC.

This clonotype was seen only a few times. This rearrangement joins TRBV25-1 to TRBJ1-2, with 12 positions matching TRBD1. This CDR3 is built from 16 residues. The ends lost 1 base at V and 6 bases at J; junction bases unmatched: 6. Per germline, CDR1 MGHDK and CDR2 SYGVNS. The CDR3 protein is CASSELGTGGLDGYTF. The CDR3 DNA sequence: TGTGCCAGCAGTGAATTGGGGACAGGGGGCCTGGATGGCTACACCTTC.

The rearrangement uses TRBV20-1 and TRBJ2-1; no definite D call. The germline V gene has CDR1 DFQATT and CDR2 SNEGSKA (reference sequence). The length of the CDR3 is 11 residues. The V end was cut by 5 bases, the J end by 7 bases, with 9 bases between. The CDR3 loop reads CSARPQNEQFF. The CDR3 nucleotides read TGCAGTGCTCGACCACAGAATGAGCAGTTCTTC.

This clonotype turned up a few times. The chain uses TRBV6-2 or TRBV6-3 and TRBJ2-5; a possible D gene is TRBD2 (5 bases). There are 11 residues in the CDR3. Trimming removed 9 bases at V and 5 bases at J, with 10 bases between. Germline-derived CDR1 and CDR2 are MNHEY and SVGEGT. CDR3 protein: CARTREETQYF. CDR3 DNA sequence: TGTGCCAGAACTAGGGAGGAGACCCAGTACTTC.

The chain has TRBV7-2 and TRBJ1-1; D not certain. Trimming stripped 1 base from V and 1 base from J, with 13 bases between. CDR3 length: 16 residues. The germline V gene encodes CDR1 SGHTA and CDR2 FQGNSA. CDR3 DNA sequence: TGTGCCAGCAGCTTAGTTCAGTGGGGAACGAACACTGAAGCTTTCTTT. Translated: CASSLVQWGTNTEAFF.

In this sample, this clonotype turned up many times. The DNA of the CDR3 is TGTGCCAGCAGCCGTCCCACTAGCGGACACAATGAGCAGTTCTTC. Its protein product is CASSRPTSGHNEQFF. This chain connects TRBV3-1 to TRBJ2-1, with 8 nucleotides matching TRBD2. The germline CDR1 and CDR2 sequences are LGHDT and YNNKEL (reference sequence). Trimming cost V 4 bases and J 5 bases; bases outside gene matches: 7. The CDR3 totals 15 residues.

The chain couples TRBV7-2 to TRBJ2-5; possible D gene TRBD2, 5 bases. Trimming cost V 0 bases and J 2 bases, with 10 bases left between them. Germline V CDR1 and CDR2: SGHTA, FQGNSA. The CDR3 is made up of 15 amino acids. CDR3 sequence (DNA): TGTGCCAGCAGCTTAGCGGGAAGCGGTCAAGAGACCCAGTACTTC. Translated, it gives CASSLAGSGQETQYF. The full variable domain, its missing parts supplied by reference TRBV7-2 and TRBJ2-5, is GAGVSQSPSNKVTEKGKDVELRCDPISGHTALYWYRQSLGQGLEFLIYFQGNSAPDKSGLPSDRFSAERTGGSVSTLTIQRTQQEDSAVYLCASSLAGSGQETQYFGPGTRLLVL.

The chain is built from TRBV5-1 and TRBJ2-5; 8 bases are a match to TRBD2. Per the germline V gene, CDR1 is SGHRS and CDR2 is YFSETQ. After removal of 3 bases from V and 3 bases from J, the junction contained 4 bases not matched to a gene. This CDR3 is 14 amino acids long. The CDR3 DNA follows: TGCGCCAGCAGCTCCGCGGGGGGCGAAGAGACCCAGTACTTC. This translates into CASSSAGGEETQYF.

This clonotype was counted only a few times. The genes are TRBV20-1 and TRBJ1-1; tentatively, D is TRBD1 (5 bases). Germline-derived CDR1 and CDR2 are DFQATT and SNEGSKA (reference sequence). The CDR3 runs to 15 residues. Trimming shortened V by 0 bases and J by 3 bases, and 14 bases separated the two germline ends. CDR3 bases: TGCAGTGCTAGAGATCTTGAAGGAGGGGACACTGAAGCTTTCTTT. Its protein product is CSARDLEGGDTEAFF.

The table lists this clonotype with many counts. The chain has TRBV20-1 and TRBJ1-5; D is unresolved. The ends were cut back, 6 bases at V and 4 bases at J, with 13 bases in the middle. The CDR3 contains 13 residues. Germline CDR1 and CDR2: DFQATT and SNEGSKA (reference sequence). The CDR3 spells CSARREANQPQHF. The CDR3 DNA follows: TGCAGTGCGAGGAGGGAAGCGAATCAGCCCCAGCATTTT.

In this sample, this clonotype turned up a few times. This chain links TRBV4-1 with TRBJ2-2, with D possibly being TRBD1 (5 bases). Per the germline V gene, CDR1 is MGHRA and CDR2 is YSYEKL. Trimming cost V 4 bases and J 1 base, with 16 bases left between them. The CDR3 sequence is 17 residues long. CDR3 nucleotides: TGCGCCAGCAGCCTTGTCCAGGGAACCCTGAACACCGGGGAGCTGTTTTTT. Amino acids: CASSLVQGTLNTGELFF.

This clonotype was found a few times. The gene calls are TRBV7-6 and TRBJ2-7; D unresolved. The CDR3 is made up of 15 amino acids. From germline, CDR1 is SGHVS and CDR2 FNYEAQ. Between the trimmed V and J ends, which lost 1 base and 0 bases, there was a span of 10 bases. The CDR3 sequence is CASSLGRSTSYEQYF. CDR3 nucleotide sequence: TGTGCCAGCAGCTTAGGTCGGTCTACCTCCTACGAGCAGTACTTC.